The rows below give T cell receptor beta chains drawn from one sample of a study of response to subunit inactivated influenza vaccine. MiXCR, applied by TCRdb to the RT-PCR reads, yields one record per CDR3 protein. The sample has roughly 570,000 distinct CDR3 sequences; roughly 15% are singletons. The sequences come from PBMCs from blood, collected about 12 days after vaccination. Receptors originate from a man aged 45-60 years who received an inactivated influenza vaccine. CDR3s include the opening cysteine and the closing phenylalanine or tryptophan. Fields, in order: J gene, clone size, D gene, CDR3 length, V gene, CDR3 DNA, CDR3 protein. The D gene is left open where the match is weak. The size entry is marked missing in some rows and otherwise reads once, few, many or a size class.

>TRBJ2-2|few|NA|11|TRBV7-2
TGTGCCAGCAGGAGGTTAGGGGAGCTGTTTTTT
CASRRLGELFF
>TRBJ2-1|few|TRBD2|13|TRBV20-1
TGCAGTGCCCCAACGGGGGGCTACAATGAGCAGTTCTTC
CSAPTGGYNEQFF
>TRBJ1-6|few|TRBD1|14|TRBV5-6
TGTGCCAGCAGCGCGGGACAGATAAATTCACCCCTCCACTTT
CASSAGQINSPLHF
>TRBJ2-5|few|NA|16|TRBV6-5
TGTGCCAGCAGTTACCTCAGAGGGCAGGGGGGAGAGACCCAGTACTTC
CASSYLRGQGGETQYF
>TRBJ1-5|NA|NA|16|TRBV7-8
TGTGCCAGCAGCTTACGTCCTAGAAGGAGCAATCAGCCCCAGCATTTT
CASSLRPRRSNQPQHF
>TRBJ2-3|few|TRBD2|14|TRBV20-1
TGCAGTGCTAGAGCGGGGGGGTTCGGAGATACGCAGTATTTT
CSARAGGFGDTQYF
>TRBJ2-7|few|NA|15|TRBV20-1
TGCAGTGCTAGAGATCTTACACGGACGGTCTACGAGCAGTACTTC
CSARDLTRTVYEQYF
>TRBJ2-7|few|NA|15|TRBV5-5
TGTGCCAGCAGCTTGAGCGGGACAGTACCTTACGAGCAGTACTTC
CASSLSGTVPYEQYF
>TRBJ1-4|few|NA|15|TRBV7-9
TGTGCCAGCAGCCCATGGTTGGGGACTAATGAAAAACTGTTTTTT
CASSPWLGTNEKLFF
>TRBJ1-6|many|TRBD1|14|TRBV12-3/TRBV12-4
TGTGCCAGCAGTTCGGGACAGCTAAATTCACCCCTCCACTTT
CASSSGQLNSPLHF